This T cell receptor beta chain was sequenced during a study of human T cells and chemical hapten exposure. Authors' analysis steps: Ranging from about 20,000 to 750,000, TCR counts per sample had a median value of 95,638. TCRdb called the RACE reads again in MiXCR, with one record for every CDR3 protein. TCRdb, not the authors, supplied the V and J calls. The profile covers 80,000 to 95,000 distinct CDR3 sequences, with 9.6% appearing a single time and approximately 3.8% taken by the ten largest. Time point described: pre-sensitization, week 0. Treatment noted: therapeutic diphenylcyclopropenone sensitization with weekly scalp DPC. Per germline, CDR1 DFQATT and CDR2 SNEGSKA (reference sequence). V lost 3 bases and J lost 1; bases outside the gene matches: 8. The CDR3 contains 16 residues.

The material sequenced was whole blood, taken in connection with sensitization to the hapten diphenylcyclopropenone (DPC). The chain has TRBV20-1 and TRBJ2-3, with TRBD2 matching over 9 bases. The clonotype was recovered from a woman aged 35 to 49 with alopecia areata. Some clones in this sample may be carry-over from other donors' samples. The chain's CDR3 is CSASSGGVFRTDTQYF. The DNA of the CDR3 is TGCAGTGCTAGTAGCGGGGGCGTTTTTCGCACAGATACGCAGTATTTT.